The 7 T cell receptor beta chains below come from one sample, sequenced in a study of cytomegalovirus exposure and HLA in healthy donors. Some clones are missing from TCRdb's copy, which holds only in-frame ones; the method was immunoSEQ multiplex PCR. Among under 65,000 clones listed, 85% to 95% were seen once. Sequencing was performed on PBMCs. These receptors were collected from a woman in her late teens or twenties in good health and CMV-seropositive.

The table lists this clone with a few counts. The chain carries TRBV28 and TRBJ1-1, with TRBD1 identical over 8 bases. Germline CDR1 and CDR2: MDHEN and SYDVKM. V shed 6 bases, J shed 4 bases, and the junction held 7 bases outside the gene matches. The CDR3 covers 14 residues. The CDR3 bases are TGTGCCAGCAGAACGAACAGGGGGACCACTGAAGCTTTCTTT. This translates into CASRTNRGTTEAFF.

The chain employs TRBV18 and TRBJ1-1; a possible D gene is TRBD1 (6 bases). This CDR3 comprises 14 residues. CDR1 KGHSH and CDR2 LQKENI come from the germline V gene. V shed 4 bases and J shed 4 bases, with 13 bases lying between them. In DNA, the CDR3 is TGTGCCAGCTCACTAGGGGGGGTAAGCACTGAAGCTTTCTTT. It is translated as CASSLGGVSTEAFF.

This clone was recorded once. The CDR3 coding sequence is TGCGCCAGCAGCCAAGATCGCAGGAGGGAAACTTCACCCCTCCACTTT. Encoded protein: CASSQDRRRETSPLHF. The genes are TRBV4-3 and TRBJ1-6; the D is unclear. This CDR3 is built from 16 residues. Germline CDR1 LGHNA, CDR2 YSLEER. Trimming removed 0 bases at V and 9 bases at J, with 15 bases between.

This clone was counted a single time. The rearrangement joins TRBV7-3 to TRBJ1-1, with TRBD1 as a possible D gene (6 bases). Trimming stripped 5 bases from V and 5 bases from J, with 27 bases between. CDR1 is SGHTA and CDR2 is FQGTGA in the germline V gene. The CDR3 sequence is 18 residues long. The CDR3 is CASSPEVGAVIGVTEAFF. CDR3 nucleotides: TGTGCCAGCAGCCCTGAAGTGGGGGCGGTGATTGGAGTAACTGAAGCTTTCTTT.

In regard to this clone: At one boundary the junction diverges from the germline segment, which might be a read error. The rearrangement joins TRBV28 to TRBJ2-3, with 11 bases fitting TRBD2. Germline V gives CDR1 MDHEN, CDR2 SYDVKM. The CDR3 is made up of 16 amino acids. The CDR3 DNA sequence: TGTGCCAGCAGTTTAGTTACTAGCGGGAGCAGAGATACGCAGTATTTT. Protein sequence: CASSLVTSGSRDTQYF.

The CDR3 loop is CASSPSLSGQPQHF. For the CDR3, the DNA is TGTGCCAGCAGCCCTAGCTTATCGGGACAGCCCCAGCATTTT. This rearrangement joins TRBV28 to TRBJ1-5; D gene unclear. This CDR3 region has 14 residues. Trimming took off 6 bases at V and 7 bases at J, with 16 bases between the two ends. CDR1 and CDR2 from the germline V gene are MDHEN and SYDVKM.

The chain joins TRBV6-1 to TRBJ1-2, with D possibly being TRBD1 (5 bases). The CDR3 has 14 residues. The germline V gene has CDR1 MNHNS and CDR2 SASEGT. Trimming took off 6 bases at V and 4 bases at J, with 15 bases between the two ends. DNA of the CDR3: TGTGCCAGCAGGGAACCTGACAGCCCCTATGGCTACACCTTC. Protein sequence: CASREPDSPYGYTF.